Each of the 5 T cell receptor beta chains below was sequenced from the same sample in a study of CD8 T cells in ankylosing spondylitis. The study's findings and limits: Among TCR beta sequences, a motif of eight highly homologous variants appeared characteristic of ankylosing spondylitis blood.

From the 5' RACE reads, TCRdb called clonotypes with MiXCR, one entry per CDR3 protein. The repertoire holds about 540,000 distinct CDR3 sequences, roughly an eighth seen once, with 6.8% in the top ten. Antigens of these TCRs are unknown. Sequencing was performed on blood, either unsorted or a sorted T cell fraction (not recorded which). These receptors all come from a male donor with ankylosing spondylitis.

In its sample, this clonotype was seen once. J is TRBJ1-1 and V is TRBV5-1; perhaps TRBD1 as D (6 bases). The CDR3 runs 17 residues. From germline, CDR1 is SGHRS and CDR2 YFSETQ. V was trimmed by 4 bases and J by 6 bases, leaving 25 bases between them. CDR3 sequence reads: CASSPGAGAIIRAEAFF. The CDR3 DNA is TGCGCCAGCAGCCCGGGGGCGGGGGCGATAATCCGCGCTGAAGCTTTCTTT.

This clonotype appeared a few times. J is TRBJ2-2 and V is TRBV20-1, with D unresolved. Germline loops: CDR1 DFQATT, CDR2 SNEGSKA (reference sequence). The CDR3 covers 16 residues. V dropped 1 base and J dropped 5 bases, with 17 bases sitting between them. The CDR3 sequence is CSARAERISGTGELFF. CDR3 in DNA: TGCAGTGCTAGAGCCGAACGGATTTCTGGAACCGGGGAGCTGTTTTTT.

This chain joins TRBV20-1 and TRBJ2-2, with D possibly being TRBD2 (6 bases). In germline, CDR1 is DFQATT, CDR2 SNEGSKA (reference sequence). V lost 6 bases, J lost 4 bases, and 18 bases lay in between. The CDR3 is 15 amino acids. In nucleotides, the CDR3 is TGCAGTGCCGTAAACGGGGGTCTGGGCACCGGGGAGCTGTTTTTT. This codes for CSAVNGGLGTGELFF.

This clonotype was seen more than once but under ten times. The chain uses TRBV20-1 and TRBJ1-2, with 7 bases fitting TRBD1. Trimming removed 6 bases from V and 0 bases from J; junction bases left unmatched: 4. This CDR3 is built from 13 residues. Germline V gives CDR1 DFQATT, CDR2 SNEGSKA (reference sequence). CDR3 bases: TGCAGTGCCTGGGACAGTTCTAACTATGGCTACACCTTC. Encoded protein: CSAWDSSNYGYTF.

The rearrangement links TRBV7-9 to TRBJ2-5; D unresolved. Germline V gene data show CDR1 as SEHNR and CDR2 as FQNEAQ (reference sequence). The CDR3 runs 12 residues. The V end lost 4 bases, the J end lost 5 bases, and 8 bases lay between the germline ends. The CDR3: CASSSQWETQYF. The CDR3 nucleotides are TGTGCCAGCAGCTCCCAGTGGGAGACCCAGTACTTC. The variable domain in full, completed from reference TRBV7-9 and TRBJ2-5, reads DTGVSQNPRHKITKRGQNVTFRCDPISEHNRLYWYRQTLGQGPEFLTYFQNEAQLEKSRLLSDRFSAERPKGSFSTLEIQRTEQGDSAMYLCASSSQWETQYFGPGTRLLVL.